This T cell receptor beta chain is drawn from a study of cytomegalovirus exposure and HLA in healthy donors. As for the study in general: The approximately 110 validation repertoires used a platform that matched the one used for the approximately 690 first-cohort repertoires, as a later analysis reported.

This CDR3 contains 21 residues. V lost 5 bases and J 0 bases, leaving 31 bases between the germline ends. Produced via immunoSEQ multiplex PCR; TCRdb's table is partial and in-frame only. The table has roughly 62,000 clones, 90% to 95% seen once. The sequencing sample was made of PBMCs. The rearrangement joins TRBV6-7 to TRBJ2-5; D possibly corresponds to TRBD2 (9 bases). TRBV6-7 falls under the ORF class, with uncertain function. This sequence was found in a woman under 40 in good health and CMV-seronegative. CDR3 DNA sequence: TGTGCCAGCAGTCCCTTCCAAAACAGGGGGGTCAAGCGGGAGGACCAAGAGACCCAGTACTTC. Amino acid sequence: CASSPFQNRGVKREDQETQYF.